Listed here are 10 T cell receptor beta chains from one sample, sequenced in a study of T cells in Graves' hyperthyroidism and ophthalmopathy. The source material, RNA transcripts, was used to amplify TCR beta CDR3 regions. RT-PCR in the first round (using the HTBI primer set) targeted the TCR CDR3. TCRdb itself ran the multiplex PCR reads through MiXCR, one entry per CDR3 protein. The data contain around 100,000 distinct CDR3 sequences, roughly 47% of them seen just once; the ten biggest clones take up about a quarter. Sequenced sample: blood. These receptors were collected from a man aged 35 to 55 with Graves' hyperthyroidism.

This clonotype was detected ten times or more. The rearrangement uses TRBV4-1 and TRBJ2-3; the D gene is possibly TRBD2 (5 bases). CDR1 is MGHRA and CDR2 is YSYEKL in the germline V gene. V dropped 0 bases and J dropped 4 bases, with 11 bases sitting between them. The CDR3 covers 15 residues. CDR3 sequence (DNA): TGCGCCAGCAGCCAAGATCCCGACTACCCAGATACGCAGTATTTT. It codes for CASSQDPDYPDTQYF.

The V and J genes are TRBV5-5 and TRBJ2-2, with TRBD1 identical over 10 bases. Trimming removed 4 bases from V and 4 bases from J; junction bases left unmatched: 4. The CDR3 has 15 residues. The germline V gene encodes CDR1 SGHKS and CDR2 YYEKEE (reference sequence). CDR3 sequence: CASSRDRGFTGELFF. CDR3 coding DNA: TGTGCCAGCAGCCGGGACAGGGGTTTCACCGGGGAGCTGTTTTTT.

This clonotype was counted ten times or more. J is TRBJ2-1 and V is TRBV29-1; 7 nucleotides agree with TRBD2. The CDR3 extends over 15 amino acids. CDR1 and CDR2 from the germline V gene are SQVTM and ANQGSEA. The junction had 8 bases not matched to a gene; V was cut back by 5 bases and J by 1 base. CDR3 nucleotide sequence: TGCAGCGTTTCCCGGGGCGGGGGATCCTACAATGAGCAGTTCTTC. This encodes CSVSRGGGSYNEQFF.

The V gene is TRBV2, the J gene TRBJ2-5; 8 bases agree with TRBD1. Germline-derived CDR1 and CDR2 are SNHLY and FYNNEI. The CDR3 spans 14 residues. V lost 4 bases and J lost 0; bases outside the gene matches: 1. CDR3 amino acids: CASSGDRNQETQYF. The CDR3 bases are TGTGCCAGCAGTGGGGACAGGAACCAAGAGACCCAGTACTTC.

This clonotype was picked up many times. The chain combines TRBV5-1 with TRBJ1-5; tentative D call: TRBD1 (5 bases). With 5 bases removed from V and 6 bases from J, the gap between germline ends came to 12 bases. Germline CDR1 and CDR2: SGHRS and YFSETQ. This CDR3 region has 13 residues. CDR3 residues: CASSYAGLQPQHF. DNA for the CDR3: TGCGCCAGCAGTTACGCAGGGCTTCAGCCCCAGCATTTT.

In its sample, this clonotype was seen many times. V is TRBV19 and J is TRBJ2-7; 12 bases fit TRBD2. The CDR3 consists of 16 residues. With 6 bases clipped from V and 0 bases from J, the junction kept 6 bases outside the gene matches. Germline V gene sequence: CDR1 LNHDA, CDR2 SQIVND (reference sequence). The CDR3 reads CASRLAGGGASYEQYF. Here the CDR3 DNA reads TGTGCCAGTAGGCTAGCGGGGGGGGGGGCCTCCTACGAGCAGTACTTC.

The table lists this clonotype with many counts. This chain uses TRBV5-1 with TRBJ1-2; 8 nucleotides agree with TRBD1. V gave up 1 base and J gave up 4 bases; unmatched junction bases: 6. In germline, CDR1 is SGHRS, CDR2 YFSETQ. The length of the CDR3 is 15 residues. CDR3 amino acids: CASSLSGGAGYGYTF. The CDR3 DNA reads TGCGCCAGCAGCTTGTCAGGGGGCGCCGGCTATGGCTACACCTTC.

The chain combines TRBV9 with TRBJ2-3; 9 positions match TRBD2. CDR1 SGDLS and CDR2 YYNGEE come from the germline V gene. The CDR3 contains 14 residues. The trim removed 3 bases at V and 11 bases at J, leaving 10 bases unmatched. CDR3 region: CASSGRAGGGEQYF. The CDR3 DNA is TGTGCCAGCAGCGGGCGAGCGGGGGGTGGTGAGCAGTATTTT.

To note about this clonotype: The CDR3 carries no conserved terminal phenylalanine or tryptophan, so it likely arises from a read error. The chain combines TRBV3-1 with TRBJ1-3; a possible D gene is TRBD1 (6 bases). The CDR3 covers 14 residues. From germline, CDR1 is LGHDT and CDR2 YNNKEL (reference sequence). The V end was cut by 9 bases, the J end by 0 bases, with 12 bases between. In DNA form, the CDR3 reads TGTGCCAGTACAGGGACGGTCTCTGGAAACACCATATATTCT. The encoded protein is CASTGTVSGNTIYS.

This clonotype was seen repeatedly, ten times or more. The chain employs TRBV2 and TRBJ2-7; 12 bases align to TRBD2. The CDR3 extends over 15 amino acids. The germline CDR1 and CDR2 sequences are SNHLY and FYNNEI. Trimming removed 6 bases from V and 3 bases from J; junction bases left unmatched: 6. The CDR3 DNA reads TGTGCCAGCAGCGTGACTAGCGGGAGAAGCTACGAGCAGTACTTC. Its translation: CASSVTSGRSYEQYF.